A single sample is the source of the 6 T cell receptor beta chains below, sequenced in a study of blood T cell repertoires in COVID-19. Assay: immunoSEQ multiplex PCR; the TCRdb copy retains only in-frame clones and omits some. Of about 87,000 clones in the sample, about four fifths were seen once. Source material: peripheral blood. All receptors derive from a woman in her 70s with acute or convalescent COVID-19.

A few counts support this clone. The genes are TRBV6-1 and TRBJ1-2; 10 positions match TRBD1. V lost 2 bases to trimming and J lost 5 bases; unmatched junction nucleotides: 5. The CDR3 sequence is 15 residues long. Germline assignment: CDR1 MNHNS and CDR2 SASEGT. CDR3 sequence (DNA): TGTGCCAGCAGTGAACTCTGGACAGGGGGTTATGGCTACACCTTC. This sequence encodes CASSELWTGGYGYTF.

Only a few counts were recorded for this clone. This CDR3 reads CASSPRIAGLRPTNEKLFF. CDR3 DNA sequence: TGTGCCAGCAGCCCAAGAATTGCAGGATTAAGACCAACTAATGAAAAACTGTTTTTT. The rearrangement joins TRBV4-2 to TRBJ1-4; D gene unclear. The CDR3 sequence is 19 residues long. Germline V gene sequence: CDR1 LGHNA, CDR2 YNFKEQ. The V and J ends lost 4 bases and 0 bases respectively, with 21 bases between them.

The chain's CDR3 is CASSQAPRGPLNTEAFF. DNA of the CDR3: TGCGCCAGCAGCCAAGCCCCGAGGGGGCCGTTGAACACTGAAGCTTTCTTT. J is TRBJ1-1 and V is TRBV4-1, with 7 bases matching TRBD1. There are 17 residues in the CDR3. V was pared by 1 base and J by 0 bases, with 8 bases of the junction left unmatched. Germline V gene lookup returns CDR1 MGHRA and CDR2 YSYEKL.

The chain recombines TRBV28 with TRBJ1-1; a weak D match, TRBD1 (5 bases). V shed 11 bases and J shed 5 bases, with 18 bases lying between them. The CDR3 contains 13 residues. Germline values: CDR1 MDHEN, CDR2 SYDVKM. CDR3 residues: CAVYPQGETEAFF. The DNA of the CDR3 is TGTGCCGTCTATCCGCAGGGCGAGACTGAAGCTTTCTTT.

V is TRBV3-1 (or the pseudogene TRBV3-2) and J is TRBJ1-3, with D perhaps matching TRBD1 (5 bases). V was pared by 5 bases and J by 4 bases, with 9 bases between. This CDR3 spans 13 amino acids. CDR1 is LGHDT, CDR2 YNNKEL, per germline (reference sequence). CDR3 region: CASSGTGGNTIYF. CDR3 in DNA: TGTGCCAGCAGCGGAACAGGAGGAAACACCATATATTTT.

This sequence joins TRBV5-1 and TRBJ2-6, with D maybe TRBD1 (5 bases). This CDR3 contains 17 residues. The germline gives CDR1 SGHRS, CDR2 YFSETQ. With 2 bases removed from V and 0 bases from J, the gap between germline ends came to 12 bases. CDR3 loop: CASSFGDSFSGANVLTF. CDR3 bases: TGCGCCAGCAGCTTCGGCGACAGCTTCTCTGGGGCCAACGTCCTGACTTTC.